Below, one T cell receptor beta chain is given with its context. There are 15 residues in the CDR3. CDR1 and CDR2 from the germline V gene are MNHNY and SVGAGI (reference sequence). V was pared by 6 bases and J by 9 bases, with 6 bases of the junction left unmatched. The assay was immunoSEQ multiplex PCR, and TCRdb's table has in-frame clones only and misses some. The sample includes 76,000 or so clones, 80% to 90% of them seen just once. These data originate in a study of PD-1 blockade in mismatch repair-deficient tumors. The origin of this receptor is an adult with mismatch repair-deficient cancer. This chain uses TRBV6-6 with TRBJ2-2, with 14 nucleotides matching TRBD2. The sample was peripheral blood, taken 44 weeks after starting pembrolizumab. CDR3 bases: TGTGCCAGCAGCTTAGGGACTAGCGGGAGCCGGGAGCTGTTTTTT. Translating gives CASSLGTSGSRELFF.